Below are 26 T cell receptor beta chains sequenced from a single sample in a study of T cell responses to AZD1222 COVID-19 vaccine. Sequenced by immunoSEQ multiplex PCR; TCRdb stores in-frame clones only, minus some. The sample shows 50,000 to 60,000 clones, 88% of them seen only once. The sequenced sample was peripheral blood, obtained on day 0 of AZD1222 vaccination. These receptors all stem from an adult in good health.

The rearrangement links TRBV18 to TRBJ1-5; TRBD1 aligns across 11 bases. Germline V lookup: CDR1 KGHSH, CDR2 LQKENI. CDR3 length: 16 amino acids. The ends lost 3 bases at V and 5 bases at J; junction bases unmatched: 6. The CDR3 nucleotides read TGTGCCAGCTCACCCCGAGGACAGGGGGCAGATCAGCCCCAGCATTTT. Protein: CASSPRGQGADQPQHF.

The gene calls are TRBV19 and TRBJ2-7, with TRBD2 matching over 7 bases. CDR1 is LNHDA and CDR2 is SQIVND in the germline V gene (reference sequence). J lost 7 bases, V lost 6 bases, and 12 bases had no gene match. This CDR3 has 14 amino acids. The CDR3 reads CASSHSGSGREQYF. The DNA of the CDR3 is TGTGCCAGTAGCCATTCCGGGTCCGGGAGGGAGCAGTACTTC.

This chain links TRBV15 with TRBJ1-1, with no clear D. The CDR3 runs 13 residues. Trimming stripped 0 bases from V and 4 bases from J, with 6 bases between. Germline CDR1 and CDR2: LNHNV and YYDKDF (reference sequence). The CDR3 DNA follows: TGTGCCACCAGCAGAGATTACTCCACTGAAGCTTTCTTT. It specifies CATSRDYSTEAFF.

The chain recombines TRBV10-3 with TRBJ2-1; TRBD2 matches 9 bases. This CDR3 has 17 residues. Losses at the gene ends were 0 bases for V and 8 bases for J; bases not matched to a gene: 11. Germline V gives CDR1 ENHRY, CDR2 SYGVKD. The DNA for the CDR3 is TGTGCCATCAGTGAGTCTTCGGCGGGAGGGCTTGGGGATGAGCAGTTCTTC. Protein sequence: CAISESSAGGLGDEQFF.

The chain is built from TRBV11-3 and TRBJ2-5, with 9 bases lining up with TRBD2. The CDR3 spans 15 residues. Germline V CDR1 and CDR2: SGHNT, YENEEA. The V and J ends lost 10 bases and 5 bases, in that order; junction bases with no gene match: 14. CDR3 nucleotide sequence: TGTGCCACCAGTAGGGCGGGAGGGCCACAGGAGACCCAGTACTTC. Translation: CATSRAGGPQETQYF. Full variable domain (remainder filled in from reference TRBV11-3 and TRBJ2-5): EAGVVQSPRYKIIEKKQPVAFWCNPISGHNTLYWYLQNLGQGPELLIRYENEEAVDDSQLPKDRFSAERLKGVDSTLKIQPAELGDSAVYLCATSRAGGPQETQYFGPGTRLLVL.

The chain joins TRBV4-2 to TRBJ1-4; D is ambiguous. The germline V and J ends were trimmed by 3 bases and 1 base, with 12 bases remaining between them. This CDR3 has 16 residues. Germline V gives CDR1 LGHNA, CDR2 YNFKEQ. The CDR3 nucleotides read TGTGCCAGCAGCCACCGACCCGAGGGAACTAATGAAAAACTGTTTTTT. Protein sequence: CASSHRPEGTNEKLFF.

Concerning this clone itself: Germline is not matched at one junction end, which may reflect a read error. The V gene is TRBV6-1, the J gene TRBJ1-4; D not resolved. The CDR3 has 13 amino acids. Germline CDR1 is MNHNS and CDR2 is SASEGT. The CDR3 DNA follows: TGTGCCAGCAGGGAAGCCCACAGTGAAAAACTGTTTTTT. Its protein is CASREAHSEKLFF.

The chain recombines TRBV27 with TRBJ2-7, with D tentatively TRBD1 or TRBD2 (6 bases each). There are 16 residues in the CDR3. CDR1 MNHEY and CDR2 SMNVEV come from the germline V gene (reference sequence). V was pared by 5 bases and J by 4 bases, with 21 bases between. CDR3 in amino acids: CASSTLIGGGRYEQYF. DNA for the CDR3: TGTGCCAGCAGTACCCTTATTGGAGGGGGGCGGTACGAGCAGTACTTC.

Details on this clone: No conserved phenylalanine or tryptophan ends this CDR3, so it is likely a read error. No DNA is shown, since the ends of the CDR3 on it are uncertain; the CDR3 is the one TCRdb lists. The chain uses TRBV30 and TRBJ1-1; TRBD1, the table's D call, was not compared with the DNA. The CDR3 sequence runs 10 residues, both termini included. Germline CDR1 GTSNPN, CDR2 SVGIG (reference sequence). CDR3 protein: CAWSAGTGGL.

The chain carries TRBV11-3 and TRBJ2-1; D is unresolved. CDR3 length equals 13 residues. Trimming removed 4 bases from V and 5 bases from J, with 9 bases in between. CDR1 is SGHNT, CDR2 YENEEA, per germline. The CDR3 reads CASSSLGNNEQFF. The CDR3 DNA sequence: TGTGCCAGCAGCTCGCTGGGGAACAATGAGCAGTTCTTC.

The V and J genes are TRBV7-9 and TRBJ2-7; 9 positions agree with TRBD2. The CDR3 spans 19 residues. The germline V gene encodes CDR1 SEHNR and CDR2 FQNEAQ (reference sequence). With V trimmed by 5 bases and J by 0 bases, 17 bases remained unmatched. CDR3 in DNA: TGTGCCAGCAGCCCCCCCATCGGGAGTCATAGCGGGAGCTCCTACGAGCAGTACTTC. Translating it yields CASSPPIGSHSGSSYEQYF.

The chain recombines TRBV5-4 with TRBJ2-2, with D perhaps given as TRBD1 or TRBD2 (5 bases each). CDR3 length: 15 amino acids. Trimming took off 5 bases at V and 5 bases at J, with 16 bases between the two ends. Germline CDR1 is SGHNT and CDR2 is YYREEE (reference sequence). The CDR3 reads CASRSGTPLTGELFF. CDR3 bases: TGTGCCAGCAGATCCGGGACCCCTCTGACCGGGGAGCTGTTTTTT. Looking up the rest from reference TRBV5-4 and TRBJ2-2 gives the full variable domain: ETGVTQSPTHLIKTRGQQVTLRCSSQSGHNTVSWYQQALGQGPQFIFQYYREEENGRGNFPPRFSGLQFPNYSSELNVNALELDDSALYLCASRSGTPLTGELFFGEGSRLTVL.

The chain couples TRBV19 to TRBJ2-1; D is unresolved. This CDR3 comprises 14 residues. Trimming pared 6 bases from V and 4 bases from J, leaving 13 bases between. Germline values: CDR1 LNHDA, CDR2 SQIVND (reference sequence). CDR3 protein: CASSLRTSYNEQFF. CDR3 sequence (DNA): TGTGCCAGTAGCCTACGGACCTCATACAATGAGCAGTTCTTC.

The chain uses TRBV4-3 and TRBJ1-2; a possible D gene is TRBD1 (6 bases). Germline CDR1 LGHNA, CDR2 YSLEER. The CDR3 is made up of 17 amino acids. Trimming took 3 bases from V and 6 from J, leaving 23 bases between them. The CDR3 region is CASSQDSQRVWGNGYTF. DNA for the CDR3: TGCGCCAGCAGCCAGGACAGCCAGCGGGTGTGGGGGAATGGCTACACCTTC.

This clone has only one observation. The chain couples TRBV27 to TRBJ2-3, with D maybe TRBD1 (6 bases). V lost 2 bases and J 2 bases, leaving 11 bases between the germline ends. Looked up from germline, CDR1 is MNHEY and CDR2 is SMNVEV (reference sequence). The CDR3 extends over 15 amino acids. This CDR3 is CASSLGQGYTDTQYF. The CDR3 nucleotides read TGTGCCAGCAGTTTAGGTCAGGGGTACACAGATACGCAGTATTTT.

The V and J genes are TRBV5-5 and TRBJ2-5, with D perhaps TRBD1 (5 bases). CDR1 and CDR2 (germline): SGHKS, YYEKEE (reference sequence). Deletions cut 4 bases from V and 1 base from J, with 17 bases between. The CDR3 is 16 residues long. CDR3 nucleotide sequence: TGTGCCAGCAGCCCGCTGGTAGGGGTGAGCCAAGAGACCCAGTACTTC. Residues: CASSPLVGVSQETQYF.

The chain couples TRBV7-8 to TRBJ1-2; TRBD1 might be the D (6 bases). Germline V gives CDR1 SGHVS, CDR2 FQNEAQ. The germline V and J ends were trimmed by 1 base and 7 bases, with 13 bases remaining between them. The CDR3 extends over 14 amino acids. The CDR3 region is CASSLVSGAGGYTF. The CDR3 DNA sequence: TGTGCCAGCAGCTTAGTATCGGGGGCAGGTGGCTACACCTTC.

V usage is TRBV14 and J usage is TRBJ2-5, with D perhaps given as TRBD1 or TRBD2 (6 bases each). Germline CDR1 SGHDN, CDR2 FVKESK. Trimming took 1 base from V and 3 from J, leaving 9 bases between them. The CDR3 has 14 amino acids. The CDR3 nucleotides read TGTGCCAGCAGCCAAGTTAGGGGGGAAGAGACCCAGTACTTC. Protein: CASSQVRGEETQYF.

This chain uses TRBV27 with TRBJ1-1; D is uncertain. Looked up from germline, CDR1 is MNHEY and CDR2 is SMNVEV (reference sequence). Trimming removed 3 bases from V and 5 bases from J, with 7 bases in between. CDR3 length: 12 residues. In DNA, the CDR3 is TGTGCCAGCAGTTTTATCGGGACTGAAGCTTTCTTT. This sequence encodes CASSFIGTEAFF.

This rearrangement joins TRBV7-9 to TRBJ1-6; 7 bases line up with TRBD1. V shed 2 bases, J shed 8 bases, and the junction held 3 bases outside the gene matches. Germline CDR1 reads SEHNR; CDR2 reads FQNEAQ (reference sequence). The CDR3 totals 14 residues. In nucleotides, the CDR3 is TGTGCCAGCAGCTTAACAGGGGTAGATTCACCCCTCCACTTT. It translates to CASSLTGVDSPLHF.

V is TRBV4-3 and J is TRBJ2-3; D is unresolved. CDR1 and CDR2 from the germline V gene are LGHNA and YSLEER. This CDR3 comprises 14 residues. V was shortened by 0 bases and J by 4 bases, with 8 bases between the two germline ends. This CDR3 reads CASSQEWRSDTQYF. The CDR3 coding sequence is TGCGCCAGCAGCCAAGAATGGCGATCAGATACGCAGTATTTT.

The rearrangement joins TRBV30 to TRBJ1-1; the D is unclear. CDR3 length: 13 amino acids. Per germline, CDR1 GTSNPN and CDR2 SVGIG (reference sequence). The ends were cut back, 2 bases at V and 2 bases at J, with 9 bases in the middle. CDR3 nucleotides: TGTGCCTGGAGTCGCGGGATAAACACTGAAGCTTTCTTT. As protein: CAWSRGINTEAFF.

The CDR3 nucleotides are TGCGCCAGCAGGGGGGGGGACAGGGAGAAACAGGGCCGAGAGACCCAGTACTTC. Its translation is CASRGGDREKQGRETQYF. The J gene is TRBJ2-5, the V gene TRBV10-2; 9 nucleotides align to TRBD1. CDR3 size: 18 residues. The V segment lost 6 bases and the J segment 4 bases; nucleotides outside the gene matches: 18. The V gene's germline CDR1 is WSHSY and CDR2 SAAADI.

The chain recombines TRBV19 with TRBJ1-1; D is undetermined. Trimming took off 3 bases at V and 1 base at J, with 12 bases between the two ends. Germline V CDR1 and CDR2: LNHDA, SQIVND (reference sequence). The length of the CDR3 is 15 residues. The CDR3 DNA reads TGTGCCAGTAGTATTCCCCTGCCGCCGAACACTGAAGCTTTCTTT. Its protein is CASSIPLPPNTEAFF.

The gene calls are TRBV3-1 (or the pseudogene TRBV3-2) and TRBJ1-2, with D possibly matching TRBD1 (6 bases). Germline V gene lookup returns CDR1 LGHDT and CDR2 YNNKEL (reference sequence). With 0 bases removed from V and 3 bases from J, the gap between germline ends came to 14 bases. The CDR3 has 16 amino acids. The CDR3 spells CASSQDPQTGDYGYTF. CDR3 nucleotide sequence: TGTGCCAGCAGCCAAGACCCACAGACAGGCGACTATGGCTACACCTTC.

The chain recombines TRBV5-1 with TRBJ2-2; D is unclear. CDR1 and CDR2 (germline): SGHRS, YFSETQ. This CDR3 region has 14 residues. V shed 3 bases and J shed 7 bases, with 13 bases lying between them. The CDR3 nucleotides are TGCGCCAGCAGCTCGGGCCCCCAGAGCGGGGAGCTGTTTTTT. It codes for CASSSGPQSGELFF.